The 27 T cell receptor beta chains below come from one sample, sequenced in a study of blood T cell repertoires in COVID-19 (dated by TCRdb to 2018 to 2020). Libraries were constructed by the immunoSEQ multiplex PCR assay. TCRdb limited this immuneACCESS table to in-frame rearrangements with V and J called. A share of clones is missing; checked studies link under half to unresolved V genes, and the rest is unexplained. The sample includes 400,000 or so clones, with 85% to 90% observed a single time. Together, the top ten hold 0.95% to 1.2% of the sample. Sample: PBMCs or T cells enriched from blood (not recorded which). The receptors shown here come from a man aged 30 to 39 who had recovered from COVID-19.

This clone was seen only a few times. This chain joins TRBV5-5 and TRBJ1-2, with unresolved D. The CDR3 loop spans 14 amino acids. Trimming stripped 2 bases from V and 3 bases from J, with 11 bases between. Germline values: CDR1 SGHKS, CDR2 YYEKEE (reference sequence). Here the CDR3 DNA reads TGTGCCAGCAGCTTTGCGTCCCGGGACTATGGCTACACCTTC. Protein: CASSFASRDYGYTF. Drawing the rest from reference TRBV5-5 and TRBJ1-2, the complete variable domain is DAGVTQSPTHLIKTRGQQVTLRCSPISGHKSVSWYQQVLGQGPQFIFQYYEKEERGRGNFPDRFSARQFPNYSSELNVNALLLGDSALYLCASSFASRDYGYTFGSGTRLTVV.

The chain carries TRBV29-1 and TRBJ2-1, with 10 nucleotides matching TRBD1. Per the germline V gene, CDR1 is SQVTM and CDR2 is ANQGSEA. The V gene end was trimmed by 5 bases and the J gene end by 4 bases; junction bases not matched to a gene: 5. The CDR3 has 14 amino acids. The CDR3 loop is CSVLPGQGYNEQFF. DNA for the CDR3: TGCAGCGTTCTACCGGGACAGGGGTACAATGAGCAGTTCTTC.

The J gene is TRBJ1-2, the V gene TRBV5-1; 8 bases are shared with TRBD1. CDR3 length: 13 amino acids. Per germline, CDR1 SGHRS and CDR2 YFSETQ. The trim removed 2 bases at V and 13 bases at J, leaving 10 bases unmatched. CDR3 nucleotide sequence: TGCGCCAGCAGCTTCACGACAGGGGTGTTGGCCACCTTC. This encodes CASSFTTGVLATF.

The chain links TRBV7-9 to TRBJ1-4; no definite D call. Germline assignment: CDR1 SEHNR and CDR2 FQNEAQ (reference sequence). CDR3 length: 16 amino acids. V lost 0 bases and J lost 4, with 12 bases in between. Here the CDR3 reads CASSLAAGFSNEKLFF. For the CDR3, the DNA is TGTGCCAGCAGCTTAGCGGCGGGATTTAGTAATGAAAAACTGTTTTTT.

The chain is built from TRBV3-1 (or the pseudogene TRBV3-2) and TRBJ1-2; 8 bases line up with TRBD1. The trim removed 2 bases at V and 4 bases at J, leaving 3 bases unmatched. Germline V gene lookup returns CDR1 LGHDT and CDR2 YNNKEL (reference sequence). The CDR3 is 14 residues long. The CDR3 reads CASSQMTGAYGYTF. In DNA form, the CDR3 reads TGTGCCAGCAGCCAAATGACAGGGGCCTATGGCTACACCTTC.

The rearrangement links TRBV7-9 to TRBJ2-2, with D perhaps matching TRBD2 (5 bases). Germline CDR1 is SEHNR and CDR2 is FQNEAQ (reference sequence). Trimming took 0 bases from V and 5 from J, leaving 10 bases between them. The CDR3 consists of 15 residues. CDR3 amino acids: CASSLAGVGTGELFF. For the CDR3, the DNA is TGTGCCAGCAGCTTAGCGGGAGTCGGGACCGGGGAGCTGTTTTTT.

This chain connects TRBV6-5 to TRBJ1-3; possibly TRBD1 for D (5 bases). The CDR3 is 15 residues long. The V and J ends lost 5 bases and 1 base respectively, with 12 bases between them. From germline, CDR1 is MNHEY and CDR2 SVGAGI. This CDR3 is CASSPQGMSGNTIYF. CDR3 nucleotide sequence: TGTGCCAGCAGTCCTCAGGGTATGTCTGGAAACACCATATATTTT.

This clone came up once. The rearrangement links TRBV28 to TRBJ2-7; maybe TRBD2 (6 bases). V gave up 2 bases and J gave up 7 bases, with 9 bases separating them. The CDR3 length is 12 residues. Germline loops: CDR1 MDHEN, CDR2 SYDVKM. CDR3 sequence: CASSLVRGEQYF. In DNA, the CDR3 is TGTGCCAGCAGTTTAGTCCGGGGGGAGCAGTACTTC.

This clone was counted between two and nine times. The chain employs TRBV24-1 and TRBJ1-3; TRBD1 aligns across 9 bases. The CDR3 extends over 16 amino acids. Germline V gene sequence: CDR1 KGHDR, CDR2 SFDVKD. Trimming cost V 1 base and J 4 bases; bases outside gene matches: 4. CDR3 residues: CATSDLQGAVGNTIYF. Here the CDR3 DNA reads TGTGCCACCAGTGATTTACAGGGGGCGGTCGGAAACACCATATATTTT.

This CDR3 is CASSVRTVIQDTQYF. The DNA for the CDR3 is TGTGCCAGCAGTGTTCGGACAGTGATTCAAGATACGCAGTATTTT. V and J are TRBV2 and TRBJ2-3; D might be TRBD1 (6 bases). V lost 4 bases, J lost 5 bases, and 16 bases lay in between. The CDR3 length is 15 residues. The germline gives CDR1 SNHLY, CDR2 FYNNEI.

The V call is TRBV18, the J call TRBJ1-4, with 8 bases lining up with TRBD1. Germline V gene sequence: CDR1 KGHSH, CDR2 LQKENI. Trimming removed 5 bases from V and 3 bases from J; junction bases left unmatched: 14. The CDR3 extends over 18 amino acids. The CDR3 loop is CASSTRFPTGEANEKLFF. CDR3 coding DNA: TGTGCCAGCTCAACTAGATTCCCGACAGGGGAAGCTAATGAAAAACTGTTTTTT.

V gene TRBV11-2 combines with J gene TRBJ2-1; 10 positions agree with TRBD2. With 3 bases clipped from V and 4 bases from J, the junction kept 12 bases outside the gene matches. The CDR3 totals 18 residues. The germline V gene encodes CDR1 SGHAT and CDR2 FQNNGV. The CDR3 spells CASSFGTSGLARYNEQFF. The CDR3 region has the DNA TGTGCCAGCAGCTTTGGGACCTCGGGACTAGCGAGGTACAATGAGCAGTTCTTC.

This clone was seen once. The V gene is TRBV19, the J gene TRBJ1-2; 7 positions agree with TRBD1. J lost 1 base, V lost 6 bases, and 8 bases had no gene match. Looked up from germline, CDR1 is LNHDA and CDR2 is SQIVND (reference sequence). The CDR3 totals 15 residues. The DNA for the CDR3 is TGTGCCAGTAGCACACCGGGACAGTTTAACTATGGCTACACCTTC. Translating it yields CASSTPGQFNYGYTF. The variable domain in full, with the rest retrieved from reference TRBV19 and TRBJ1-2, is DGGITQSPKYLFRKEGQNVTLSCEQNLNHDAMYWYRQDPGQGLRLIYYSQIVNDFQKGDIAEGYSVSREKKESFPLTVTSAQKNPTAFYLCASSTPGQFNYGYTFGSGTRLTVV.

This chain uses TRBV24-1 with TRBJ1-2, with D perhaps TRBD1 (6 bases). Germline CDR1 KGHDR, CDR2 SFDVKD. This CDR3 comprises 15 residues. Trimming removed 4 bases at V and 4 bases at J, with 15 bases between. Written as DNA, the CDR3 is TGTGCCACCAGTGACGTGGGGCTAGGGGGCTATGGCTACACCTTC. Translation gives CATSDVGLGGYGYTF.

The chain recombines TRBV7-9 with TRBJ2-1; perhaps TRBD2 as D (6 bases). Germline V gene lookup returns CDR1 SEHNR and CDR2 FQNEAQ (reference sequence). This CDR3 is built from 12 residues. The V end was cut by 4 bases, the J end by 7 bases, with 8 bases between. The CDR3, as DNA: TGTGCCAGCAGCTCGACTAGTAATGAGCAGTTCTTC. This sequence encodes CASSSTSNEQFF. The full variable domain, rest sourced from reference TRBV7-9 and TRBJ2-1, is DTGVSQNPRHKITKRGQNVTFRCDPISEHNRLYWYRQTLGQGPEFLTYFQNEAQLEKSRLLSDRFSAERPKGSFSTLEIQRTEQGDSAMYLCASSSTSNEQFFGPGTRLTVL.

The chain employs TRBV28 and TRBJ2-1; 8 nucleotides match TRBD2. V lost 6 bases, J lost 5 bases, and 9 bases stayed unmatched. Germline V gene sequence: CDR1 MDHEN, CDR2 SYDVKM. CDR3 length: 15 residues. CDR3 sequence (DNA): TGTGCCAGCAGCCCTCGCCCGGGAGGGAACAATGAGCAGTTCTTC. This encodes CASSPRPGGNNEQFF.

The genes are TRBV12-5 and TRBJ2-2; 9 nucleotides align to TRBD1. J gave up 1 base and V 6 bases, and 3 bases lay outside the gene matches. Germline values: CDR1 LGHNT, CDR2 FRNRAP. The CDR3 consists of 15 residues. CDR3 sequence reads: CASGKTGGNTGELFF. The CDR3 nucleotides read TGTGCTAGTGGGAAGACAGGGGGGAACACCGGGGAGCTGTTTTTT.

This chain uses TRBV7-6 with TRBJ2-1; D may be TRBD2 (6 bases). Germline CDR1 SGHVS, CDR2 FNYEAQ. The CDR3 runs 15 residues. V gave up 0 bases and J gave up 0 bases, with 6 bases separating them. The CDR3 nucleotides are TGTGCCAGCAGCTTAGCGCGGGGCTCCTACAATGAGCAGTTCTTC. Its translation: CASSLARGSYNEQFF.

The chain carries TRBV6-5 and TRBJ1-6; D possibly corresponds to TRBD1 (5 bases). The CDR3 extends over 15 amino acids. CDR1 and CDR2 from the germline V gene are MNHEY and SVGAGI. Trimming removed 0 bases from V and 7 bases from J, with 10 bases in between. The CDR3 region is CASSYSTQANSPLHF. CDR3 bases: TGTGCCAGCAGTTACTCGACACAGGCCAATTCACCCCTCCACTTT.

Comments on this clone: The sample carries other DNA sequences with the same CDR3. The chain employs TRBV9 and TRBJ2-1; TRBD2 matches at 8 bases. J lost 4 bases, V lost 0 bases, and 3 bases had no gene match. The germline gives CDR1 SGDLS, CDR2 YYNGEE. CDR3 length: 15 amino acids. For the CDR3, the DNA is TGTGCCAGCAGCGTAGGAACGGGAGGGTACAATGAGCAGTTCTTC. Residues: CASSVGTGGYNEQFF.

The chain combines TRBV30 with TRBJ1-5; tentative D call: TRBD1 (6 bases). The CDR3 runs to 14 residues. Trimming pared 3 bases from V and 6 bases from J, leaving 15 bases between. Per germline, CDR1 GTSNPN and CDR2 SVGIG (reference sequence). CDR3 sequence: CAWRRGGPAQPQHF. In DNA, the CDR3 is TGTGCCTGGAGACGGGGGGGGCCGGCTCAGCCCCAGCATTTT.

V is TRBV11-2 and J is TRBJ2-5; the D gene is possibly TRBD2 (6 bases). Germline V CDR1 and CDR2: SGHAT, FQNNGV. The CDR3 covers 14 residues. Trimming pared 3 bases from V and 1 base from J, leaving 9 bases between. Here the CDR3 DNA reads TGTGCCAGCAGCTTTACGGGACTCCAAGAGACCCAGTACTTC. It codes for CASSFTGLQETQYF.

The gene calls are TRBV12-3 or TRBV12-4 and TRBJ2-5; perhaps TRBD1 as D (6 bases). V gave up 6 bases and J gave up 6 bases, with 11 bases separating them. The CDR3 length is 12 residues. The CDR3 DNA reads TGTGCCAGCAGACAGGGTCTGCAGACCCAGTACTTC. It codes for CASRQGLQTQYF.

The rearrangement links TRBV19 to TRBJ1-2, with D possibly TRBD1 on 6 matching bases. The germline CDR1 and CDR2 sequences are LNHDA and SQIVND (reference sequence). The CDR3 spans 15 residues. Trimming removed 8 bases at V and 4 bases at J, with 20 bases between. CDR3 sequence reads: CASCRAGGAGYGYTF. The CDR3 nucleotides read TGTGCCAGTTGTCGGGCGGGGGGCGCGGGCTATGGCTACACCTTC.

This clone occurred a few times. V is TRBV3-1 (or the pseudogene TRBV3-2) and J is TRBJ1-6; weak D call: TRBD1 (6 bases). The CDR3 spans 15 residues. Germline CDR1 is LGHDT and CDR2 is YNNKEL (reference sequence). Trimming removed 7 bases at V and 4 bases at J, with 14 bases between. This CDR3 reads CASNTGKLYNSPLHF. The CDR3 nucleotides read TGTGCCAGCAACACAGGGAAACTTTATAATTCACCCCTCCACTTT.

The V gene is TRBV28, the J gene TRBJ1-6; D is perhaps TRBD1 (5 bases). The CDR3 covers 14 residues. Germline V gene sequence: CDR1 MDHEN, CDR2 SYDVKM. Between the trimmed V and J ends, which lost 3 bases and 7 bases, there was a span of 10 bases. The CDR3 DNA follows: TGTGCCAGCAGTTTCGGGGGTAGGAATTCACCCCTCCACTTT. Its protein product is CASSFGGRNSPLHF. Filled out from reference TRBV28 and TRBJ1-6, the complete variable domain reads DVKVTQSSRYLVKRTGEKVFLECVQDMDHENMFWYRQDPGLGLRLIYFSYDVKMKEKGDIPEGYSVSREKKERFSLILESASTNQTSMYLCASSFGGRNSPLHFGNGTRLTVT.

This chain connects TRBV5-1 to TRBJ1-2; 9 nucleotides align to TRBD1. The CDR3 consists of 15 residues. Germline V gives CDR1 SGHRS, CDR2 YFSETQ. J was trimmed by 4 bases and V by 1 base; bases with no gene match: 5. CDR3 nucleotides: TGCGCCAGCAGCTTGTGGACAGGGGCCCCCTATGGCTACACCTTC. This translates into CASSLWTGAPYGYTF.